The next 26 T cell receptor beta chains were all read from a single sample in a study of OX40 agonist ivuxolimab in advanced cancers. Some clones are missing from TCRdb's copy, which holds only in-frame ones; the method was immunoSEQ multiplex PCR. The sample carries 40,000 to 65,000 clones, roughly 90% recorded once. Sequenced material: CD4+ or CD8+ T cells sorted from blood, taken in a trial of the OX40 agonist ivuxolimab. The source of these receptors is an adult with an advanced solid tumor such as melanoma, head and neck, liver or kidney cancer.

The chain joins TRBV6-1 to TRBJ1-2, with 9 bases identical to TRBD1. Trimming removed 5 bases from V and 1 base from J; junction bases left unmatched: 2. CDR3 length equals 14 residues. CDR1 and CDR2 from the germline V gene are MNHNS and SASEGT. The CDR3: CASSLGQGNYGYTF. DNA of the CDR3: TGTGCCAGCAGTTTGGGACAGGGTAACTATGGCTACACCTTC.

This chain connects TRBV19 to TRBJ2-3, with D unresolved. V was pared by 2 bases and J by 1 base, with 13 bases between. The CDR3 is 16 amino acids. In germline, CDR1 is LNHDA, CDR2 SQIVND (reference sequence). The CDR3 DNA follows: TGTGCCAGTAGTATAATGGCTAGTATGGGCACAGATACGCAGTATTTT. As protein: CASSIMASMGTDTQYF.

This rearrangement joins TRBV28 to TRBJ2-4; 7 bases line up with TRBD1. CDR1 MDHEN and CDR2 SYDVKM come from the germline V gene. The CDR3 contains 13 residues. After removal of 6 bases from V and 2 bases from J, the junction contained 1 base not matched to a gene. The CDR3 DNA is TGTGCCAGCAGGACAGGGTCCAAAAACATTCAGTACTTC. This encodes CASRTGSKNIQYF.

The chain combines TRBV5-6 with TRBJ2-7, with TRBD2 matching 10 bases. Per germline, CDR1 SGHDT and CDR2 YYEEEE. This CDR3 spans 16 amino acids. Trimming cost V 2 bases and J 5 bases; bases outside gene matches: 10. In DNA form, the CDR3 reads TGTGCCAGCAGCTTCCTGGGGGTAGCGGGAGGCCACGAGCAGTACTTC. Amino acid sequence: CASSFLGVAGGHEQYF.

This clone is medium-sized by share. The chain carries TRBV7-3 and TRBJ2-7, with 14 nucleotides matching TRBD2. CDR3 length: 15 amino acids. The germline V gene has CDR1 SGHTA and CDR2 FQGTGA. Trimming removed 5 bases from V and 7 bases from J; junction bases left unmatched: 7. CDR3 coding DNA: TGTGCCAGCAGCCCGGGACTAGCGGGAGTTGCTGAGCAGTACTTC. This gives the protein CASSPGLAGVAEQYF.

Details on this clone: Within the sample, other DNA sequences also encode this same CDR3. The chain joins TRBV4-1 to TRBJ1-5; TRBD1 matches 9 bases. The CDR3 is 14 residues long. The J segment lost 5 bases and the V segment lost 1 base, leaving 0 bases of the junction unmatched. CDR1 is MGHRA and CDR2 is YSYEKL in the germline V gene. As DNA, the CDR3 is TGCGCCAGCAGCCAAGGACAGGGGGATCAGCCCCAGCATTTT. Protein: CASSQGQGDQPQHF.

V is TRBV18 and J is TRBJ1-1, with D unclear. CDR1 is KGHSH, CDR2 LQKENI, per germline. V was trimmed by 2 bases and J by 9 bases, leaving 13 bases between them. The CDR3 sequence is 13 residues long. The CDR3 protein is CASSPLDVEKAFF. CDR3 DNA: TGTGCCAGCTCACCATTGGACGTCGAGAAAGCTTTCTTT. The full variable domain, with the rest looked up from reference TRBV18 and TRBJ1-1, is NAGVMQNPRHLVRRRGQEARLRCSPMKGHSHVYWYRQLPEEGLKFMVYLQKENIIDESGMPKERFSAEFPKEGPSILRIQQVVRGDSAAYFCASSPLDVEKAFFGQGTRLTVV.

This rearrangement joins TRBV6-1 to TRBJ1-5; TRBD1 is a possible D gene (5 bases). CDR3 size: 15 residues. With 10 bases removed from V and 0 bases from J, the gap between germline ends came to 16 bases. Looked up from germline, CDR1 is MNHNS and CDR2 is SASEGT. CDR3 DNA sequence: TGTGCCACCACGGCAGGGAGCTATAGCAATCAGCCCCAGCATTTT. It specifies CATTAGSYSNQPQHF.

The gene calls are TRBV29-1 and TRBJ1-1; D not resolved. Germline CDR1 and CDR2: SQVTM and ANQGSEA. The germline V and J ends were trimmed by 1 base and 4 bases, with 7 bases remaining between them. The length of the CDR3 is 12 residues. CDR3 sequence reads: CSVEGLATEAFF. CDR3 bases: TGCAGCGTTGAAGGATTGGCCACTGAAGCTTTCTTT.

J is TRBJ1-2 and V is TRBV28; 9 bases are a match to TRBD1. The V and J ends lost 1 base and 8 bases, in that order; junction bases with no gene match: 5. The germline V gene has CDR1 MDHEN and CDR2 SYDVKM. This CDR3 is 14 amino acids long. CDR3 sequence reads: CASSLYRDREGYTF. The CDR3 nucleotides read TGTGCCAGCAGTTTATACCGGGACAGGGAAGGCTACACCTTC.

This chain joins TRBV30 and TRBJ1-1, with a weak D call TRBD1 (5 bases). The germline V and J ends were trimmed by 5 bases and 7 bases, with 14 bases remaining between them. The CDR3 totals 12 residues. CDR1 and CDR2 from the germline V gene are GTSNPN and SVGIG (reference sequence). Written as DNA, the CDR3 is TGTGCCTGGGTGGGGGGTGGTGGTGAAGCTTTCTTT. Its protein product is CAWVGGGGEAFF.

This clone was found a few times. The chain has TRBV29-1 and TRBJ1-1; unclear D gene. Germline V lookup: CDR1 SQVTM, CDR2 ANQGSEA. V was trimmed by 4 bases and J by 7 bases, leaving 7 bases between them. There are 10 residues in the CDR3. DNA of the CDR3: TGCAGCGTTGCACATTTTGAAGCTTTCTTT. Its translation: CSVAHFEAFF. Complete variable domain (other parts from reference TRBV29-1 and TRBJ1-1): SAVISQKPSRDICQRGTSLTIQCQVDSQVTMMFWYRQQPGQSLTLIATANQGSEATYESGFVIDKFPISRPNLTFSTLTVSNMSPEDSSIYLCSVAHFEAFFGQGTRLTVV.

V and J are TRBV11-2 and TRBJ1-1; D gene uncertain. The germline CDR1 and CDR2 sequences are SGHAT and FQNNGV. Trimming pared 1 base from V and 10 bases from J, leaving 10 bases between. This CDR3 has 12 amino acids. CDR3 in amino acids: CASSLVPGPAFF. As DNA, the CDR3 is TGTGCCAGCAGCTTAGTTCCAGGACCAGCTTTCTTT.

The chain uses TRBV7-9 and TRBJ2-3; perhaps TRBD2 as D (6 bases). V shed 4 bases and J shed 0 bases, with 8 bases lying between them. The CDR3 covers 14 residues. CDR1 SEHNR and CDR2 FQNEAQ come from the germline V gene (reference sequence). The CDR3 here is CASSSGLSTDTQYF. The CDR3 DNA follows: TGTGCCAGCAGCTCGGGACTGAGCACAGATACGCAGTATTTT.

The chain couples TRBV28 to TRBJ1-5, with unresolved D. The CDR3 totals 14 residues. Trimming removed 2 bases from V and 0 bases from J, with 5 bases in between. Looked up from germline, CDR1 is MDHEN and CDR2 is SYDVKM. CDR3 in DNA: TGTGCCAGCAGTTTAATACATAGCAATCAGCCCCAGCATTTT. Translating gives CASSLIHSNQPQHF.

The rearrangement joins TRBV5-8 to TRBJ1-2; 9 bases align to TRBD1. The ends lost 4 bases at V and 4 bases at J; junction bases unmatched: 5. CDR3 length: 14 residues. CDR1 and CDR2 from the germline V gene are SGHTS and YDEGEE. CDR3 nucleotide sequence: TGTGCCAGCAGCCCCCGGGACAGGGTCTATGGCTACACCTTC. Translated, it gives CASSPRDRVYGYTF. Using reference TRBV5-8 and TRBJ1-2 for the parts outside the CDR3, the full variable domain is EAGVTQSPTHLIKTRGQQATLRCSPISGHTSVYWYQQALGLGLQFLLWYDEGEERNRGNFPPRFSGRQFPNYSSELNVNALELEDSALYLCASSPRDRVYGYTFGSGTRLTVV.

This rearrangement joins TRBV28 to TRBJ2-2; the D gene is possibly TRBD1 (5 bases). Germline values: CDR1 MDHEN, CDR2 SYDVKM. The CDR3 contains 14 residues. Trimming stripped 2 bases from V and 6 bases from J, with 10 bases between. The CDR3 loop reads CASSLTQVAGELFF. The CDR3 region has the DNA TGTGCCAGCAGTTTAACACAGGTAGCCGGGGAGCTGTTTTTT. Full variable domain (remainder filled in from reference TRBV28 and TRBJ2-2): DVKVTQSSRYLVKRTGEKVFLECVQDMDHENMFWYRQDPGLGLRLIYFSYDVKMKEKGDIPEGYSVSREKKERFSLILESASTNQTSMYLCASSLTQVAGELFFGEGSRLTVL.

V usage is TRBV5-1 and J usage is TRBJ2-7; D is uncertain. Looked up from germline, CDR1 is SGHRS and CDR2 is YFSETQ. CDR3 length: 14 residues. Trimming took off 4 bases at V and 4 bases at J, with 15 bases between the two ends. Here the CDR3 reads CASSDGRHGYEQYF. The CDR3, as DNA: TGCGCCAGCAGCGACGGTCGGCACGGATACGAGCAGTACTTC.

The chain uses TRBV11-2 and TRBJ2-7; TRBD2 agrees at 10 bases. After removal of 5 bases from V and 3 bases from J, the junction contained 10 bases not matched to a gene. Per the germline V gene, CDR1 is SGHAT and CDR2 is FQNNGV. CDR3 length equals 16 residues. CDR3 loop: CASSTVGAGGFYEQYF. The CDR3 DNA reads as TGTGCCAGCAGCACCGTTGGAGCGGGAGGGTTCTACGAGCAGTACTTC.

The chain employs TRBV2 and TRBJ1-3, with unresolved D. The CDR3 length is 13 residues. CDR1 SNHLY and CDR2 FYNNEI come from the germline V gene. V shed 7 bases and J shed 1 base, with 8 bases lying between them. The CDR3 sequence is CASTSISGNTIYF. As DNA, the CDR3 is TGTGCCAGCACGTCGATTTCTGGAAACACCATATATTTT.

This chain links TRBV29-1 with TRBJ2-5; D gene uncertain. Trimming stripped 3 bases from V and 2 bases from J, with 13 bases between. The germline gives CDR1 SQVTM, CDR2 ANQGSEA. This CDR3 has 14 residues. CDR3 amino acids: CSVDTWEPQETQYF. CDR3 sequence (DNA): TGCAGCGTTGATACCTGGGAACCACAAGAGACCCAGTACTTC. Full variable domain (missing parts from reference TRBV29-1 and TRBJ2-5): SAVISQKPSRDICQRGTSLTIQCQVDSQVTMMFWYRQQPGQSLTLIATANQGSEATYESGFVIDKFPISRPNLTFSTLTVSNMSPEDSSIYLCSVDTWEPQETQYFGPGTRLLVL.

The DNA of the CDR3 is TGTGCCAGCAGTTTGGAGGGGAGGACTGAAGCTTTCTTT. This translates into CASSLEGRTEAFF. V and J are TRBV27 and TRBJ1-1; D perhaps matches TRBD1 (5 bases). The CDR3 is made up of 13 amino acids. The germline V gene encodes CDR1 MNHEY and CDR2 SMNVEV (reference sequence). The V end was cut by 3 bases, the J end by 5 bases, with 10 bases between.

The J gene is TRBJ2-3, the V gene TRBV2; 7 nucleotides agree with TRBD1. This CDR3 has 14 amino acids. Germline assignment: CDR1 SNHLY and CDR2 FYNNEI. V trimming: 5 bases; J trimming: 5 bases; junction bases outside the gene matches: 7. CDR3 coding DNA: TGTGCCAGCAGTTCAGGGGGTTATGGAGATACGCAGTATTTT. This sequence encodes CASSSGGYGDTQYF.

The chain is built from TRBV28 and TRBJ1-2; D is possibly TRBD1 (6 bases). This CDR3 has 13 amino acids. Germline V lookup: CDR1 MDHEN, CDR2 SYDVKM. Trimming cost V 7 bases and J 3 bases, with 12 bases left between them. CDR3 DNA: TGTGCCAGCAAAGTGCCAGGGGACTATGGCTACACCTTC. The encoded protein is CASKVPGDYGYTF.

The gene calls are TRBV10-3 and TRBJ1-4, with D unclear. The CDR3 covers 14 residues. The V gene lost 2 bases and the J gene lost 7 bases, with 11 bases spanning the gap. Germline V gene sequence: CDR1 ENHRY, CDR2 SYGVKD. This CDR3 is CAISEEYPPEKLFF. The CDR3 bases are TGTGCCATCAGTGAGGAGTATCCCCCTGAAAAACTGTTTTTT.

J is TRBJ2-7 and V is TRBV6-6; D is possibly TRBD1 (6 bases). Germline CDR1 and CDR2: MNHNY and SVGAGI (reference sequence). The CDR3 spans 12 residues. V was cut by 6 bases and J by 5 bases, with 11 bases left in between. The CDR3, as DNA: TGTGCCAGCAGAGGCGAGGGGGACGAGCAGTACTTC. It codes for CASRGEGDEQYF.